This TCR beta chain derives from a study of T cell responses to AZD1222 COVID-19 vaccine. Overall study: Pooling was applied to second doses at about 4 or about 12 weeks. General study results and limits: Among the donors, most were white British and more were female, and clonal diversity was possibly underestimated. Spike-specific TCR breadth and depth went up after people got two AZD1222 doses.

The CDR3 contains 15 residues. Trimming at V came to 5 bases and at J to 11 bases, leaving 11 bases not matched to a gene. Germline V gene sequence: CDR1 LNHDA, CDR2 SQIVND (reference sequence). This table comes from immunoSEQ multiplex PCR, and its TCRdb copy is limited to in-frame clones, with some not included. The sample gives roughly 120,000 clones, approximately 84% of which show up once; around 7.5% is in the top ten. Regarding this clone: Antigen: not known.

The chain carries TRBV19 and TRBJ2-7, with 14 bases that match TRBD2. Sequences were derived from peripheral blood, sampled on day 0 of AZD1222 vaccination. The clonotype originates from an adult in good health. CDR3 region: CASSVAGTSGGEEYF. The DNA for the CDR3 is TGTGCCAGTAGTGTCGCCGGGACTAGCGGGGGTGAAGAGTACTTC.